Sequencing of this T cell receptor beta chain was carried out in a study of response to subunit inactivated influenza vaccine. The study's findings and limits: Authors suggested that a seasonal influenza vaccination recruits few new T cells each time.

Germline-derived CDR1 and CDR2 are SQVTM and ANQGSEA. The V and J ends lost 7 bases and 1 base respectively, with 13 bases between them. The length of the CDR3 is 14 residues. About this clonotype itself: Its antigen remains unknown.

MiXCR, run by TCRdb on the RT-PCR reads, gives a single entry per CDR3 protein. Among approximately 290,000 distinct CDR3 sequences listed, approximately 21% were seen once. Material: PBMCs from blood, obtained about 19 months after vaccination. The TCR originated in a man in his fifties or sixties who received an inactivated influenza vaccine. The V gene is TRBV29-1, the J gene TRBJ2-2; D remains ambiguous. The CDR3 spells CSAADQMNTGELFF. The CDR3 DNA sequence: TGCAGCGCAGCTGACCAAATGAACACCGGGGAGCTGTTTTTT.